This T cell receptor beta chain originates from a study of blood T cell repertoires in COVID-19 (dated by TCRdb to 2020 to 2021). About the study as a whole: Samples covering the acute and convalescent phases of COVID-19 were provided by collaborators in the United States, Italy and Spain. The dataset comprised deeply sampled blood TCRbeta repertoires from subjects exposed to, actively infected with, or recovered from COVID-19. The prospective study material was composed of cDNA or gDNA derived from T cells, B-cell-depleted T cells, or PBMCs. The repertoires were released in a freely available public database intended as a resource for research on the immune response to SARS-CoV-2. A de-identified subject ID, COVID-19 status, age in years and sex were almost always included in the sample metadata. HLA class I and class II types, where available, came from metadata supplied by the sample provider rather than from assay-based typing. Samples were obtained from the ongoing ImmuneRACE study (first 160 participants) and from 1,254 subjects provided by 6 global collaborators. The paper's findings and limits, for the study overall: The amount of clinical and demographic metadata varied by source and participant and was provided uncurated.

Trimming takes 3 bases from V and 8 bases from J, and the germline ends sit 15 bases apart. The germline V gene specifies MNHNS as CDR1 and SASEGT as CDR2. The CDR3, from cysteine to phenylalanine, totals 14 residues. Only the CDR3 part of the read is kept: 42 bases, read in frame from the first base. Turning to this clone: This receptor's antigen is unknown. Nothing much larger sits one base from this clone, and base qualities are not available.

The immunoSEQ Assay, a bias-controlled multiplex PCR, was used to amplify TCRbeta CDR3 regions from genomic DNA. The authors' analysis ran thus. Within the assay, amplification of reference gene primers was used to estimate how many nucleated cells each sample contained. To quantify the absolute abundance of each unique TCRbeta CDR3 rearrangement, sequence reads were collapsed and filtered. Productive Simpson clonality was computed per sample as the square root of Simpson's diversity index over productive rearrangements. The clones in this table, taken by TCRdb from immuneACCESS, are in-frame only. Not every clone is retained; where verified, under half of the shortfall comes from an unresolved V gene, and the cause of the rest is unknown. V and J calls plus clone size are reproduced from that table; the DNA served to infer D and trimming. The sample table shows fewer than 200,000 clones, and roughly 82% are seen once. The ten biggest clones cover 13% to 15% of the sample.

Participants in the prospective study were aged about 18 to 89 years, lived in 20 to 25 United States geographic areas, and enrolled through a virtual design. In the prospective study, cohorts were assigned on the basis of participant-reported clinical history obtained from a screening survey and a study questionnaire. Recovered participants in ImmuneRACE Cohort 3 were defined by two consecutive negative NP/OP PCR tests, clearance by a healthcare professional, or resolution of symptoms. Mobile phlebotomists in the prospective study collected whole blood, serum and a nasopharyngeal or oropharyngeal swab from every participant. Over a roughly 2-month period, participants in the prospective study had the option of providing additional blood draws and questionnaires. Before DNA extraction, blood samples from the prospective study were shipped at room temperature or frozen.

This clonotype originated in a man aged 45 to 65 who had recovered from COVID-19. The specimen was PBMCs or T cells enriched from blood (not recorded which). The rearrangement joined TRBV6-1 to TRBJ2-3; TRBD2 might be the D gene, on 5 matching bases. The DNA sequence reads TGTGCCAGCAGTGAGGCGGCGGGCCAAGGTACGCAGTATTTT. Protein translation: CASSEAAGQGTQYF.